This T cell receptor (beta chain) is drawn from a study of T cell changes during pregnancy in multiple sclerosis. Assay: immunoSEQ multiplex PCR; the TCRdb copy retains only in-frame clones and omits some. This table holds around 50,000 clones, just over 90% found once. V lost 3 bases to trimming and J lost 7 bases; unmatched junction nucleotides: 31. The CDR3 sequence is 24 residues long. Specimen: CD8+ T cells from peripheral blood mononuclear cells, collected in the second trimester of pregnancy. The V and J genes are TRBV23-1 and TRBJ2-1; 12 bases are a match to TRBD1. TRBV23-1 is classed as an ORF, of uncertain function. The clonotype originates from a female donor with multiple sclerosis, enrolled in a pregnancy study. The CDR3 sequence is CASSHPGTGGPHHLKPLFGNEQFF. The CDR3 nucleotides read TGCGCCAGCAGTCACCCAGGGACAGGGGGCCCCCATCATCTTAAACCACTGTTTGGGAATGAGCAGTTCTTC.